This TCR beta chain was sequenced in a study of blood T cell repertoires in COVID-19 (dated by TCRdb to 2019 to 2021). In the study overall: Collaborator samples came from the United States, Italy and Spain and covered acute and convalescent phases of COVID-19. The prospective study material was composed of cDNA or gDNA derived from T cells, B-cell-depleted T cells, or PBMCs. The dataset comprised deeply sampled blood TCRbeta repertoires from subjects exposed to, actively infected with, or recovered from COVID-19. The repertoires were released in a freely available public database meant as a resource for research on the immune response to SARS-CoV-2. The samples were drawn from the first 160 participants of the ongoing ImmuneRACE study and from 1,254 subjects provided by 6 global collaborators. The sample metadata nearly always contained a de-identified subject ID, COVID-19 status, age in years and sex. Where HLA class I and class II types were available, the types were taken from metadata supplied by the sample provider, not from assay-based typing. The paper's findings and limits, for the study overall: The quantity of clinical and demographic metadata differed by source and by participant and was supplied without curation.

At one collaborating source in Seattle, patients were enrolled during active infection and were followed longitudinally through the course of disease. Each collaborating institution followed its own protocols to collect whole blood in K2EDTA tubes. For TCRbeta analysis, collaborators shipped samples as frozen whole blood, isolated PBMCs, or DNA extracted from either of those sample types. Between the V and J ends, shortened by 0 bases and 4 bases respectively, the junction contains 10 bases. The CDR3 holds 15 amino acids from the cysteine to the phenylalanine. Just CDR3 DNA is preserved here, 45 bases in frame from base 1. The CDR1 and CDR2 encoded by the germline V gene (reference sequence) are LGHDT and YNNKEL. TCRbeta CDR3 regions were amplified from genomic DNA by means of the immunoSEQ Assay, a bias-controlled multiplex PCR. Concerning the study's data processing: Nucleated cell counts per sample were estimated from amplification of reference gene primers within the assay. To quantify the absolute abundance of each unique TCRbeta CDR3 rearrangement, sequence reads were collapsed and filtered. Productive Simpson clonality was computed per sample as the square root of Simpson's diversity index over productive rearrangements. Imported from immuneACCESS, the table was reduced by TCRdb to in-frame sequences with V and J called. These copies leave out some clones; in studies compared against another copy, an unresolved V gene accounts for under half, and the cause of the remainder is not known. Clone size and V and J calls were adopted from that table, with D and trimming inferred from the DNA. In this sample the table shows around 75,000 clones, approximately 80% of which occur a single time. The top ten constitute about 13% of the sample.

Notes on this clone: Its antigen remains unidentified. No much larger clonotype is one base removed from it; base qualities were not supplied.

The rearrangement combines TRBV3-1 (or the pseudogene TRBV3-2) with TRBJ1-3; too little of a D gene remains to name it. This clonotype was sampled from a man between 50 and 59 years old with COVID-19, enrolled during active disease. The sequenced sample consisted of peripheral blood. The nucleotides are TGTGCCAGCAGCCAAGAGGGCGCGGGGGGAAACACCATATATTTT. The translation is CASSQEGAGGNTIYF.